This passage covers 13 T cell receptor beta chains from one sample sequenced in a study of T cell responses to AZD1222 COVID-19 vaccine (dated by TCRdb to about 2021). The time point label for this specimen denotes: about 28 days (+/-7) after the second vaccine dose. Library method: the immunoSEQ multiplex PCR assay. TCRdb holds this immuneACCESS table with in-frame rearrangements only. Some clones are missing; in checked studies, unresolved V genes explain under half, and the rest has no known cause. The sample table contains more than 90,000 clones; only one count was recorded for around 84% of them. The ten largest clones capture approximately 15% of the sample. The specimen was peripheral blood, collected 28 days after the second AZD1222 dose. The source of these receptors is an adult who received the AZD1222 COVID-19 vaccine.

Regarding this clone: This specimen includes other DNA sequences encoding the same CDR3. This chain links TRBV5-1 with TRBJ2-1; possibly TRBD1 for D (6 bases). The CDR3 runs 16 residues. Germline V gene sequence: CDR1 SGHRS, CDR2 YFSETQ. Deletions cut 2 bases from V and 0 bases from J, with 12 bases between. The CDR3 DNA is TGCGCCAGCAGCTTAGGGGGAATGAGCTCCTACAATGAGCAGTTCTTC. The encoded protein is CASSLGGMSSYNEQFF.

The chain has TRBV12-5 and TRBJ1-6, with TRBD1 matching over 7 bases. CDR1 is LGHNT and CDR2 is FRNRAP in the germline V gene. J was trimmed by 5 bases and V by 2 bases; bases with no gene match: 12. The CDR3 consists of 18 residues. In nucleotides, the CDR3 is TGTGCTAGTGGTTTGCGGGACAGAGGGATTTTTCATAATTCACCCCTCCACTTT. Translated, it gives CASGLRDRGIFHNSPLHF.

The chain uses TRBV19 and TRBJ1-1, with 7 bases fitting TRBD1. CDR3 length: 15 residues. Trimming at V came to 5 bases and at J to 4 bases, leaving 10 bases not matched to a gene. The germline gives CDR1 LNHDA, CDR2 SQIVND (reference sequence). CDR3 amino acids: CASSPDRARGTEAFF. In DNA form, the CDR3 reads TGTGCCAGTAGTCCCGACAGGGCTCGTGGCACTGAAGCTTTCTTT.

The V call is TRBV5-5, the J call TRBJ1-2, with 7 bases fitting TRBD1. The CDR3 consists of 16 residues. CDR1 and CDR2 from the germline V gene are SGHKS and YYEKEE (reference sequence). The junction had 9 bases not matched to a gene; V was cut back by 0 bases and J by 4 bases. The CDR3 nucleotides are TGTGCCAGCAGCTTGGAGGGGACAGTAGATTTCTATGGCTACACCTTC. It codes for CASSLEGTVDFYGYTF.

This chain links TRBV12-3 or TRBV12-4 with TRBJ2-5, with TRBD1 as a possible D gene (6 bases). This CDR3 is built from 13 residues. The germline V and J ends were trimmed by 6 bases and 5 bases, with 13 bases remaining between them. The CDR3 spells CASSPGQKETQYF. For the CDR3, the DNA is TGTGCCAGCAGCCCGGGACAAAAGGAGACCCAGTACTTC.

The CDR3 DNA follows: TGTGCCAGCAGTTTATATGGTGGGGCCCTCGGGTACGAGCAGTACTTC. Protein product: CASSLYGGALGYEQYF. This chain joins TRBV27 and TRBJ2-7, with a weak D call TRBD1 (5 bases). With 1 base removed from V and 4 bases from J, the gap between germline ends came to 17 bases. The V gene's germline CDR1 is MNHEY and CDR2 SMNVEV (reference sequence). The length of the CDR3 is 16 residues.

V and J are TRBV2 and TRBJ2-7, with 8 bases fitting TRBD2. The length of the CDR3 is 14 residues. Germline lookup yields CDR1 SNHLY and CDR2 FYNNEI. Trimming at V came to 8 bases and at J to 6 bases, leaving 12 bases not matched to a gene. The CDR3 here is CASAVAGGSFEQYF. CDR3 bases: TGTGCCAGCGCCGTGGCGGGGGGCTCGTTCGAGCAGTACTTC.

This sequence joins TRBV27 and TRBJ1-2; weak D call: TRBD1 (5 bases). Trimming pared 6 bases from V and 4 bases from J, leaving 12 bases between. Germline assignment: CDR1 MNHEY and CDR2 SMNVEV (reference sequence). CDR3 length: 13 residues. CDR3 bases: TGTGCCAGCAGGCTTCTCGGGGGCTATGGCTACACCTTC. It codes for CASRLLGGYGYTF.

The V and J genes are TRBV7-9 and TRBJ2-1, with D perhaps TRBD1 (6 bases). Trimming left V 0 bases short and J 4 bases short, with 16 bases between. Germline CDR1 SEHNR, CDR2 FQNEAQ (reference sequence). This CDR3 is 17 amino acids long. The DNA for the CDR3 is TGTGCCAGCAGCTTAGCGAGGAGACAGGCCTTATACAATGAGCAGTTCTTC. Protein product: CASSLARRQALYNEQFF.

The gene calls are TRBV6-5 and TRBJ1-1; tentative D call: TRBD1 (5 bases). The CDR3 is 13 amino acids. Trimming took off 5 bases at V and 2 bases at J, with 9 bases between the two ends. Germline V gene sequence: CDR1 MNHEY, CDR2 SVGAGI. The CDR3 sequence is CASSPTVNTEAFF. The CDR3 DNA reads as TGTGCCAGCAGTCCGACAGTAAACACTGAAGCTTTCTTT.

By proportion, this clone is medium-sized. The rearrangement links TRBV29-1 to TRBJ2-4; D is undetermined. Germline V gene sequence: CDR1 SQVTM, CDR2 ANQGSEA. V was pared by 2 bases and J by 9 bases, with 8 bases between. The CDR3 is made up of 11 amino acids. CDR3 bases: TGCAGCGTTGAAAAGGGAACCATTCAGTACTTC. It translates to CSVEKGTIQYF.

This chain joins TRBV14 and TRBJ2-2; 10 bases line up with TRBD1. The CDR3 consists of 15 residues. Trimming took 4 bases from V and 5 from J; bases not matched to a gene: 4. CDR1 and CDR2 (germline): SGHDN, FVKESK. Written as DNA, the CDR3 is TGTGCCAGCAGCCCGGGACAGGGGCGGACCGGGGAGCTGTTTTTT. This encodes CASSPGQGRTGELFF. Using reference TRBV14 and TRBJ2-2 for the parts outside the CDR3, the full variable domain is EAGVTQFPSHSVIEKGQTVTLRCDPISGHDNLYWYRRVMGKEIKFLLHFVKESKQDESGMPNNRFLAERTGGTYSTLKVQPAELEDSGVYFCASSPGQGRTGELFFGEGSRLTVL.

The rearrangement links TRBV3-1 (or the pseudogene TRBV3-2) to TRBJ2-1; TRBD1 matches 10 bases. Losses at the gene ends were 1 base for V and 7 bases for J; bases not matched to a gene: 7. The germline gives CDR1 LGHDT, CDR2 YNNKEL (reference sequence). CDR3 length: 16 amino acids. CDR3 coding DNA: TGTGCCAGCAGCCAAGTTGGACAGGGGGGTAGGAATGAGCAGTTCTTC. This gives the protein CASSQVGQGGRNEQFF.